The 23 T cell receptor beta chains reported below all come from one sample, sequenced in a study of blood T cell repertoires in COVID-19. Sequencing was performed with immunoSEQ multiplex PCR; in TCRdb, only in-frame clones are kept and a portion is missing. The data show around 220,000 clones, approximately 85% seen once. Sequencing input: peripheral blood. These receptors all stem from a woman older than 75 with COVID-19, enrolled during active disease.

CDR3 coding DNA: TGTGCCAGTAGTATGGGGAGAGCCTCATCTGGAAACACCATATATTTT. Residues: CASSMGRASSGNTIYF. V is TRBV19 and J is TRBJ1-3; no reliable D call. Trimming took off 3 bases at V and 1 base at J, with 13 bases between the two ends. This CDR3 has 16 residues. Germline CDR1 LNHDA, CDR2 SQIVND (reference sequence).

The gene calls are TRBV4-1 and TRBJ2-3; 7 nucleotides agree with TRBD2. The CDR3 totals 17 residues. Trimming cost V 2 bases and J 2 bases; bases outside gene matches: 10. Germline CDR1 and CDR2: MGHRA and YSYEKL. CDR3 bases: TGCGCCAGCAGCCAACGCCTGAGCGGGGTTCTCACAGATACGCAGTATTTT. Its protein is CASSQRLSGVLTDTQYF.

The J gene is TRBJ2-1, the V gene TRBV7-2, with 13 bases fitting TRBD2. Germline CDR1 and CDR2: SGHTA and FQGNSA. The CDR3 is made up of 15 amino acids. The junction had 5 bases not matched to a gene; V was cut back by 5 bases and J by 7 bases. The CDR3: CASSILAGGPNEQFF. The CDR3 DNA reads TGTGCCAGCAGCATACTAGCGGGGGGGCCTAATGAGCAGTTCTTC.

The chain recombines TRBV15 with TRBJ2-7, with D possibly being TRBD2 (5 bases). The ends were cut back, 2 bases at V and 0 bases at J, with 17 bases in the middle. The CDR3 is 17 amino acids. Germline CDR1 LNHNV, CDR2 YYDKDF (reference sequence). The CDR3 coding sequence is TGTGCCACCAGCAGACCCTCGAGGACGGGGAACTCCTACGAGCAGTACTTC. It encodes CATSRPSRTGNSYEQYF. The complete variable domain, with remaining parts taken from reference TRBV15 and TRBJ2-7, reads DAMVIQNPRYQVTQFGKPVTLSCSQTLNHNVMYWYQQKSSQAPKLLFHYYDKDFNNEADTPDNFQSRRPNTSFCFLDIRSPGLGDTAMYLCATSRPSRTGNSYEQYFGPGTRLTVT.

This clone was counted a single time. The CDR3 DNA follows: TGCGCCAGCAGCATCAGGGGGCTAGAAGCTTTCTTT. Residues: CASSIRGLEAFF. The rearrangement links TRBV5-1 to TRBJ1-1; 8 bases agree with TRBD1. This CDR3 comprises 12 residues. Trimming at V came to 4 bases and at J to 8 bases, leaving 4 bases not matched to a gene. The germline V gene has CDR1 SGHRS and CDR2 YFSETQ.

The V and J genes are TRBV5-1 and TRBJ2-5; possible D gene TRBD1, 6 bases. Germline CDR1 reads SGHRS; CDR2 reads YFSETQ. Trimming cost V 5 bases and J 2 bases, with 16 bases left between them. CDR3 length equals 15 residues. In DNA, the CDR3 is TGCGCCAGCAGTTACCTACAGGGCTTTCAAGAGACCCAGTACTTC. Translating gives CASSYLQGFQETQYF.

The rearrangement links TRBV7-9 to TRBJ1-1; perhaps TRBD1 as D (6 bases). Looked up from germline, CDR1 is SEHNR and CDR2 is FQNEAQ (reference sequence). The V end lost 3 bases, the J end lost 4 bases, and 12 bases lay between the germline ends. This CDR3 spans 14 amino acids. The DNA of the CDR3 is TGTGCCAGCAGCTTTCCAGGGGTCGGCACTGAAGCTTTCTTT. Translated: CASSFPGVGTEAFF.

The rearrangement links TRBV6-1 to TRBJ1-2; TRBD1 agrees at 10 bases. The CDR3 loop spans 15 amino acids. Germline loops: CDR1 MNHNS, CDR2 SASEGT. V gave up 3 bases and J gave up 3 bases; unmatched junction bases: 4. The CDR3 is CASSDTGTGDYGYTF. In DNA, the CDR3 is TGTGCCAGCAGTGATACCGGGACAGGGGACTATGGCTACACCTTC.

This clone was seen a handful of times. The gene calls are TRBV6-5 and TRBJ2-7; D perhaps matches TRBD2 (6 bases). This CDR3 has 15 amino acids. Germline values: CDR1 MNHEY, CDR2 SVGAGI. V was cut by 5 bases and J by 0 bases, with 14 bases left in between. DNA for the CDR3: TGTGCCAGCAGTACCCGGGACGGGAGCTCCTACGAGCAGTACTTC. This encodes CASSTRDGSSYEQYF.

V and J are TRBV23-1 and TRBJ1-2, with 9 positions matching TRBD1. TRBV23-1 is annotated as an ORF whose role is uncertain. There are 16 residues in the CDR3. Trimming cost V 2 bases and J 1 base; bases outside gene matches: 5. The CDR3 region is CASSQGTGCDNYGYTF. The CDR3, as DNA: TGCGCCAGCAGTCAAGGGACAGGGTGTGATAACTATGGCTACACCTTC.

The gene calls are TRBV6-6 and TRBJ1-5; D gene ambiguous. The CDR3 has 9 amino acids. V was trimmed by 10 bases and J by 7 bases, leaving 5 bases between them. The germline V gene encodes CDR1 MNHNY and CDR2 SVGAGI (reference sequence). The CDR3 sequence: CAIYQPQHF. CDR3 bases: TGTGCCATCTACCAGCCCCAGCATTTT.

V usage is TRBV29-1 and J usage is TRBJ1-1; TRBD1 agrees at 7 bases. CDR1 and CDR2 (germline): SQVTM, ANQGSEA. The J segment lost 3 bases and the V segment lost 4 bases, leaving 5 bases of the junction unmatched. The length of the CDR3 is 13 residues. The CDR3: CSVAAGGYTEAFF. The CDR3 nucleotides are TGCAGCGTTGCAGCAGGGGGATACACTGAAGCTTTCTTT.

The CDR3 here is CASSLEVRAGGHNEQFF. The CDR3 region has the DNA TGTGCCAGCAGTTTAGAGGTCCGGGCGGGCGGACACAATGAGCAGTTCTTC. This rearrangement joins TRBV27 to TRBJ2-1; tentative D call: TRBD2 (5 bases). The germline CDR1 and CDR2 sequences are MNHEY and SMNVEV (reference sequence). The CDR3 has 17 amino acids. V was shortened by 2 bases and J by 5 bases, with 19 bases between the two germline ends.

This clone occurred a few times. The J gene is TRBJ1-1, the V gene TRBV19; 7 nucleotides align to TRBD1. Trimming cost V 4 bases and J 0 bases; bases outside gene matches: 5. There are 15 residues in the CDR3. Germline loops: CDR1 LNHDA, CDR2 SQIVND (reference sequence). The CDR3 is CASSTRQGVNTEAFF. CDR3 coding DNA: TGTGCCAGTAGTACCAGACAGGGAGTGAACACTGAAGCTTTCTTT.

CDR3 amino acids: CASSQDRPYGYTF. The DNA for the CDR3 is TGCGCCAGCAGCCAGGACAGACCCTATGGCTACACCTTC. This chain uses TRBV5-1 with TRBJ1-2; weak D call: TRBD1 (6 bases). CDR1 and CDR2 (germline): SGHRS, YFSETQ. This CDR3 is 13 amino acids long. V was cut by 4 bases and J by 4 bases, with 11 bases left in between.

The CDR3 region has the DNA TGCGCCAGCAGCTGGGAAGGGACAACCGATAATTCACCCCTCCACTTT. It translates to CASSWEGTTDNSPLHF. The chain is built from TRBV5-1 and TRBJ1-6; D is possibly TRBD1 (6 bases). The CDR3 spans 16 residues. Between the trimmed V and J ends, which lost 3 bases and 5 bases, there was a span of 15 bases. Germline V gene sequence: CDR1 SGHRS, CDR2 YFSETQ.

This clone has only a few counts. V and J are TRBV3-1 (or the pseudogene TRBV3-2) and TRBJ2-7, with 9 nucleotides matching TRBD1. CDR3 length equals 14 residues. After removal of 6 bases from V and 3 bases from J, the junction contained 6 bases not matched to a gene. Germline V CDR1 and CDR2: LGHDT, YNNKEL (reference sequence). CDR3 protein: CASRDRGKSYEQYF. The DNA of the CDR3 is TGTGCCAGCAGAGACAGGGGGAAAAGCTACGAGCAGTACTTC.

The chain recombines TRBV27 with TRBJ1-4; D is undetermined. V lost 6 bases, J lost 0 bases, and 14 bases lay in between. Germline V gene lookup returns CDR1 MNHEY and CDR2 SMNVEV (reference sequence). The CDR3 is 16 amino acids. The CDR3 region is CASSPQLAATNEKLFF. CDR3 DNA: TGTGCCAGCAGCCCTCAGCTAGCTGCAACTAATGAAAAACTGTTTTTT.

The rearrangement uses TRBV5-1 and TRBJ1-5; 8 bases match TRBD1. The germline gives CDR1 SGHRS, CDR2 YFSETQ. V was pared by 4 bases and J by 2 bases, with 2 bases of the junction left unmatched. CDR3 length equals 14 residues. The CDR3 loop reads CASSTGQGNQPQHF. For the CDR3, the DNA is TGCGCCAGCAGCACGGGACAGGGCAATCAGCCCCAGCATTTT.

V and J are TRBV2 and TRBJ1-1; the D is unclear. Per the germline V gene, CDR1 is SNHLY and CDR2 is FYNNEI. With 2 bases removed from V and 10 bases from J, the gap between germline ends came to 8 bases. This CDR3 is built from 11 residues. The CDR3: CASSELVGAFF. CDR3 DNA sequence: TGTGCCAGCAGTGAATTGGTCGGAGCTTTCTTT.

This clone was seen once. This chain connects TRBV27 to TRBJ1-2; D is possibly TRBD1 (6 bases). CDR1 is MNHEY and CDR2 is SMNVEV in the germline V gene (reference sequence). Trimming cost V 5 bases and J 6 bases, with 16 bases left between them. The CDR3 covers 14 residues. The CDR3 protein is CASSPRGGSNGYTF. CDR3 nucleotide sequence: TGTGCCAGCAGTCCGAGGGGGGGTAGCAATGGCTACACCTTC.

This chain links TRBV7-9 with TRBJ2-3, with D possibly TRBD2 on 5 matching bases. V was cut by 2 bases and J by 0 bases, with 9 bases left in between. There are 15 residues in the CDR3. CDR1 and CDR2 from the germline V gene are SEHNR and FQNEAQ (reference sequence). Here the CDR3 reads CASSLPGISTDTQYF. The CDR3 nucleotides read TGTGCCAGCAGCTTACCCGGGATCAGCACAGATACGCAGTATTTT.

This sequence joins TRBV3-1 (or the pseudogene TRBV3-2) and TRBJ2-5; a possible D gene is TRBD1 (6 bases). There are 14 residues in the CDR3. Trimming took 3 bases from V and 2 from J, leaving 10 bases between them. Germline CDR1 LGHDT, CDR2 YNNKEL (reference sequence). The CDR3 here is CASSHSTGQETQYF. The CDR3 region has the DNA TGTGCCAGCAGCCATTCGACAGGACAAGAGACCCAGTACTTC.